This T cell receptor beta chain was documented in a study of T cell responses to AZD1222 COVID-19 vaccine. In regard to this clone: What it recognizes is unknown.

Sequencing used immunoSEQ multiplex PCR; TCRdb keeps in-frame clones, though not all of them. The data contain tens of thousands of clones, 75% to 85% of them singletons. The CDR3 is 13 residues long. Deletions cut 4 bases from V and 14 bases from J, with 16 bases between. CDR1 is SGHNT, CDR2 YYREEE, per germline (reference sequence). The study's findings and limits: Spike-specific TCRs gained breadth and depth after people received two AZD1222 doses.

The clonotype was recovered from an adult who received the AZD1222 COVID-19 vaccine. The chain combines TRBV5-4 with TRBJ1-6; D not certain. Sequencing was performed on peripheral blood, taken 28 days after the second AZD1222 dose. The CDR3 bases are TGTGCCAGCAGCAAGGGAGAGGGTGGGGCCCTCCACTTT. Protein sequence: CASSKGEGGALHF. Together with reference TRBV5-4 and TRBJ1-6, the CDR3 gives the full variable domain: ETGVTQSPTHLIKTRGQQVTLRCSSQSGHNTVSWYQQALGQGPQFIFQYYREEENGRGNFPPRFSGLQFPNYSSELNVNALELDDSALYLCASSKGEGGALHFGNGTRLTVT.